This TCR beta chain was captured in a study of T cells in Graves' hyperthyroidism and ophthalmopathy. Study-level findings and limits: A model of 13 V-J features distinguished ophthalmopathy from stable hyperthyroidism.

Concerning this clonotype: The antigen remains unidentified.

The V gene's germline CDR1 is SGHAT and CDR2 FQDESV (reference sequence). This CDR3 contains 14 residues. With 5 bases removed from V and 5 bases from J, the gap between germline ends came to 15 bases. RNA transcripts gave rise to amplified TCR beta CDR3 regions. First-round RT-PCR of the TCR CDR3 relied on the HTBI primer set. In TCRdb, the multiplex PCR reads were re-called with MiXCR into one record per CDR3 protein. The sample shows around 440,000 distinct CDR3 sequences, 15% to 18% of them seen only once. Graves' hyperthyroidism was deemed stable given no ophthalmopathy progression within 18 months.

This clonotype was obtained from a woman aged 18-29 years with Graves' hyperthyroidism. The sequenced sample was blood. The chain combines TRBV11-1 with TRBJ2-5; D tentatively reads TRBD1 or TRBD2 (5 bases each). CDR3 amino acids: CASSKDWGSETQYF. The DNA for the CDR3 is TGTGCCAGCAGCAAGGACTGGGGGTCCGAGACCCAGTACTTC.